This TCR beta chain was obtained from a study of response to subunit inactivated influenza vaccine. CDR3 length: 11 residues. V dropped 3 bases and J dropped 3 bases, with 5 bases sitting between them. Germline V lookup: CDR1 DFQATT, CDR2 SNEGSKA (reference sequence). Whole-study results and caveats: Only a handful of new T cells, the authors suggested, are recruited with each seasonal influenza vaccination.

This clonotype came up a few times. Its antigen remains unknown. TCRdb analysed the RT-PCR reads with MiXCR anew, one entry per CDR3 protein. The sample shows 400,000 to 550,000 distinct CDR3 sequences, 25% of them seen only once. V gene TRBV20-1 combines with J gene TRBJ1-1; D is undetermined. The clonotype was recovered from a man aged 50 to 60 who received an inactivated influenza vaccine. The material was CD4+ T cells sorted from PBMCs, obtained around 5 days after vaccination. The CDR3 sequence is CSASRDTEAFF. In DNA, the CDR3 is TGCAGTGCTAGCCGCGACACTGAAGCTTTCTTT.